This TCR beta chain was retrieved from a study of cytomegalovirus exposure and HLA in healthy donors. With 60 Vbeta and 13 Jbeta primers, the PCR was carried out. The data were produced by immunoSEQ multiplex PCR, yet TCRdb's version contains in-frame clones alone and is incomplete. The table has 150,000 or so clones, 60% to 85% seen once; the top ten hold under 4.5%. Study-wide results and caveats: A later analysis associated 15,000 to 20,000 TCR beta sequences with HLA alleles at a 0.05 false discovery rate. DRB1 had the most TCR associations and HLA-C the fewest, a later analysis found, with rates varying by HLA locus.

Turning to this clone: Its antigen is still unknown.

The CDR3 is 14 amino acids. Looked up from germline, CDR1 is SGHNT and CDR2 is YENEEA. V lost 1 base and J lost 2, with 8 bases in between. Sequences were obtained from PBMCs. The V gene is TRBV11-3, the J gene TRBJ1-2, with D possibly TRBD1 on 5 matching bases. The receptor comes from a woman in her 40s in good health and CMV-seronegative. The DNA of the CDR3 is TGTGCCAGCAGCTTAGGACAGAACAACTATGGCTACACCTTC. This sequence encodes CASSLGQNNYGYTF. Full variable domain (outside the CDR3, taken from reference TRBV11-3 and TRBJ1-2): EAGVVQSPRYKIIEKKQPVAFWCNPISGHNTLYWYLQNLGQGPELLIRYENEEAVDDSQLPKDRFSAERLKGVDSTLKIQPAELGDSAVYLCASSLGQNNYGYTFGSGTRLTVV.